A single sample gave rise to the 2 T cell receptor beta chains below, sequenced in a study of shared clonotypes between healthy human individuals. Generated by immunoSEQ multiplex PCR, the TCRdb table keeps only in-frame clones and is missing some. The sample lists over 850,000 clones, 78% occurring once. The sample consisted of memory CD4+ T cells from PBMCs. Subset in this sample: CD45RA-negative fraction. Receptors originate from a man in his late teens or twenties in good health. Some clones in this sample may be carry-over from other donors' samples.

The J gene is TRBJ2-2, the V gene TRBV25-1, with D tentatively TRBD1 or TRBD2 (5 bases each). V was pared by 5 bases and J by 7 bases, with 17 bases between. The CDR3 consists of 15 residues. Germline CDR1 is MGHDK and CDR2 is SYGVNS. CDR3 in amino acids: CASSPLGQGVGELFF. In DNA form, the CDR3 reads TGTGCCAGCAGTCCCCTAGGGCAGGGAGTCGGGGAGCTGTTTTTT.

This chain joins TRBV29-1 and TRBJ2-1, with 13 bases lining up with TRBD2. V lost 5 bases, J lost 4 bases, and 5 bases stayed unmatched. Looked up from germline, CDR1 is SQVTM and CDR2 is ANQGSEA. The length of the CDR3 is 15 residues. The CDR3 is CSVQGLAGQYNEQFF. The CDR3 DNA reads TGCAGCGTTCAGGGACTAGCGGGACAGTACAATGAGCAGTTCTTC.